This T cell receptor (beta chain) was identified in a study of graft-versus-host responses after intestinal transplantation. Study details: Isolated intestinal, liver-intestinal, or multivisceral transplants had been given to the recipients. Each patient got anti-thymocyte globulin induction, then tacrolimus and steroids for about 3 years.

With V trimmed by 0 bases and J by 7 bases, 5 bases remained unmatched. This CDR3 contains 14 residues. CDR1 and CDR2 (germline): SGHNT, YYREEE (reference sequence). This table comes from immunoSEQ multiplex PCR, and its TCRdb copy is limited to in-frame clones, with some not included. In the table there are 95,000 to 110,000 clones, about nine tenths of which are singletons. Concerning this clone itself: Its antigen is as yet unknown.

The chain is built from TRBV5-4 and TRBJ1-1; 8 positions agree with TRBD1. The sequence derives from a human donor who was the organ donor for an intestinal transplant. Specimen: unstimulated CD4+ T cells sorted from spleen or lymph node cells, collected before transplant. The CDR3 region is CASSLDVTGGEAFF. The CDR3 DNA reads as TGTGCCAGCAGCTTGGACGTTACAGGGGGTGAAGCTTTCTTT.